This T cell receptor delta chain was sequenced in a study of gamma-delta T cells after stem cell transplantation. TCRdb reapplied CATT to the RT-PCR reads. The table lists around 2,200 delta-chain clones, 2.5% of them singletons. Trimming at V came to 3 bases and at J to 0 bases, leaving 7 bases not matched to a gene. Germline assignment: CDR1 GEAIGNYY and CDR2 EKD. This CDR3 contains 20 residues. The sequence was collected from a human donor. It is not recorded whose cells these are; they may come from a transplant donor. Sequencing input: gamma-delta T cells. The V call is TRDV2, the J call TRDJ3; 13 bases match TRDD3. The DNA for the CDR3 is TGTGCCTGTGACTCCCTACTGGGGGATACGCGCTCCTGGGACACCCGACAGATGTTTTTC. This codes for CACDSLLGDTRSWDTRQMFF.